This is a list of T cell receptor beta chains from one sample in a study of PD-1 blockade in classical Hodgkin lymphoma. Only in-frame clones appear in the TCRdb table, and some are missing; sequencing was by immunoSEQ multiplex PCR. The repertoire holds 25,000 to 35,000 clones, with approximately 78% as singletons. The sample here was CD4+ T cells from blood, taken before the fourth cycle of nivolumab. Receptors were obtained from a human donor with classical Hodgkin lymphoma. Both conserved end residues are part of each CDR3. Fields, in order: D gene, J gene, clone size, V gene, CDR3 protein, CDR3 DNA. A D gene is named only where the DNA matches it firmly. Part of the rows lack a size; the others show once, few, many or a class for expanded clones.

>.|TRBJ1-2|.|TRBV9
CASSVAANTNYGYTF
TGTGCCAGCAGCGTAGCCGCGAACACTAACTATGGCTACACCTTC
>.|TRBJ1-3|.|TRBV7-6
CASSFTTPPLTYSGNTIYF
TGTGCCAGCAGTTTCACCACCCCTCCTTTGACCTACTCTGGAAACACCATATATTTT
>.|TRBJ1-1|.|TRBV6-5
CASFLNTEAFF
TGTGCCAGCTTTTTGAACACTGAAGCTTTCTTT
>.|TRBJ1-4|.|TRBV7-6
CASSLELRYNEKLFF
TGTGCCAGCAGCTTAGAGCTTCGGTATAATGAAAAACTGTTTTTT
>.|TRBJ2-5|.|TRBV7-3
CASSSPKGGGAREETQYF
TGTGCCAGCAGCTCCCCTAAGGGCGGGGGCGCAAGGGAAGAGACCCAGTACTTC
>TRBD1|TRBJ2-7|.|TRBV5-1
CASSPTGGKNEQYF
TGCGCCAGCAGCCCGACAGGGGGCAAGAACGAGCAGTACTTC
>TRBD1|TRBJ1-2|.|TRBV19
CASGQGLINYGYTF
TGTGCCAGCGGACAGGGGCTTATTAACTATGGCTACACCTTC
>.|TRBJ1-3|few|TRBV4-1
CASSQGSQVGNTIYF
TGCGCCAGCAGCCAAGGGAGTCAGGTGGGAAACACCATATATTTT
>.|TRBJ1-6|.|TRBV5-4
CASSLGGGLVPPLHF
TGTGCCAGCAGCTTGGGGGGTGGTTTAGTGCCACCCCTCCACTTT
>TRBD1|TRBJ1-1|.|TRBV5-1
CASSLQGASNTEAFF
TGCGCCAGCAGCTTGCAGGGGGCGTCGAACACTGAAGCTTTCTTT
>.|TRBJ1-2|.|TRBV14
CASSQDLLRGNYGYTF
TGTGCCAGCAGCCAAGATTTACTCCGGGGTAACTATGGCTACACCTTC
>.|TRBJ1-1|.|TRBV6-5
CASSYSTTEFEAFF
TGTGCCAGCAGTTACTCGACGACAGAGTTTGAAGCTTTCTTT
>.|TRBJ1-5|.|TRBV5-1
CASSLEGGSNQPQHF
TGCGCCAGCAGCTTGGAGGGGGGGTCCAATCAGCCCCAGCATTTT
>.|TRBJ1-2|few|TRBV27
CASSPDGALYGYTF
TGTGCCAGCAGTCCCGACGGGGCCCTCTATGGCTACACCTTC
>TRBD1|TRBJ1-3|.|TRBV6-6
CASSSPDRDSGNTIYF
TGTGCCAGCAGTTCTCCGGACAGGGACTCTGGAAACACCATATATTTT
>.|TRBJ2-4|once|TRBV5-1
CASNTGAGENIQYF
TGCGCCAGCAACACGGGGGCAGGCGAAAACATTCAGTACTTC
>TRBD1|TRBJ2-3|.|TRBV5-1
CASRGQISTDTQYF
TGCGCCAGCCGGGGACAGATTTCCACAGATACGCAGTATTTT
>.|TRBJ2-3|.|TRBV5-1
CASSLGSGTDTQYF
TGCGCCAGCAGCTTGGGGTCCGGGACAGATACGCAGTATTTT
>.|TRBJ2-7|few|TRBV2
CASSEEGSFAYEQYF
TGTGCCAGCAGTGAAGAAGGTAGTTTCGCCTACGAGCAGTACTTC
>TRBD1|TRBJ2-7|.|TRBV6-6
CASSSPPDRAYEQYF
TGTGCCAGCAGTTCCCCCCCGGACAGGGCCTACGAGCAGTACTTC
>TRBD1|TRBJ1-1|.|TRBV5-1
CASLTGVGRDTEAFF
TGCGCCAGCCTTACAGGGGTCGGAAGGGACACTGAAGCTTTCTTT
>.|TRBJ2-2|.|TRBV9
CASSVAGELFF
TGTGCCAGCAGCGTTGCCGGGGAGCTGTTTTTT